Reported below is one T cell receptor (beta chain). Its antigen remains unidentified. Germline CDR1 and CDR2: SGHDN and FVKESK. This CDR3 region has 15 residues. Trimming stripped 0 bases from V and 6 bases from J, with 9 bases between. RNA was isolated and reverse transcribed to cDNA, the sequencing template. The table came from immunoSEQ multiplex PCR; TCRdb's copy has only in-frame clones and leaves some out. The sample yields roughly 100,000 clones, approximately 60% seen once. The data were taken from a study of CD8+ T cells in alopecia areata. Study-level findings and limits: Besides other cells, scalp samples also yield sequences of resident alphabeta T cells from normal skin.

Specimen: CD4+ T cells sorted from blood. The chain uses TRBV14 and TRBJ1-6; D is perhaps TRBD1 (6 bases). This receptor was identified in a human donor in good health. The CDR3: CASSQETGTNSPLHF. The CDR3 bases are TGTGCCAGCAGCCAAGAAACAGGGACTAATTCACCCCTCCACTTT.